This passage covers 26 T cell receptor beta chains from one sample sequenced in a study of spatial heterogeneity in lung cancer. Time point noted: blood at routine non-recurrence follow-up after resection. Without sorting, whole RNA was sequenced from tumor, nontumor lung or frozen PBMC. Each CDR3 protein gets one entry after TCRdb re-called the 5' RACE reads with MiXCR. The sample carries about 25,000 distinct CDR3 sequences, roughly 5.6% recorded once. The sequencing here drew on PBMCs, taken at follow-up. The origin of the receptors is a male donor with early-stage non-small cell lung cancer.

This clonotype was seen at least ten times. J is TRBJ2-7 and V is TRBV7-9; 7 bases are shared with TRBD1. With V trimmed by 1 base and J by 3 bases, 6 bases remained unmatched. Per germline, CDR1 SEHNR and CDR2 FQNEAQ (reference sequence). The CDR3 sequence is 15 residues long. As DNA, the CDR3 is TGTGCCAGCAGCTTAGTAGGGGGCGCTGGCTACGAGCAGTACTTC. This encodes CASSLVGGAGYEQYF.

This clonotype was found a few times. V usage is TRBV27 and J usage is TRBJ2-7; the match to TRBD1 covers 8 bases. The CDR3 spans 17 residues. Germline CDR1 MNHEY, CDR2 SMNVEV (reference sequence). V dropped 0 bases and J dropped 2; count of bases not matched to a gene: 9. CDR3 coding DNA: TGTGCCAGCAGTTTATCTCCGGACAGGGCCATCACCTACGAGCAGTACTTC. Translation: CASSLSPDRAITYEQYF.

This clonotype was recorded a few times. V is TRBV6-1 and J is TRBJ2-2; 9 nucleotides agree with TRBD1. CDR1 and CDR2 from the germline V gene are MNHNS and SASEGT. The CDR3 spans 16 residues. The V gene end was trimmed by 4 bases and the J gene end by 2 bases; junction bases not matched to a gene: 5. The CDR3 loop reads CASSAGTGINTGELFF. The CDR3 nucleotides read TGTGCCAGCAGTGCCGGGACAGGGATTAACACCGGGGAGCTGTTTTTT.

Ten or more counts support this clonotype. V and J are TRBV5-1 and TRBJ2-1; D is possibly TRBD1 (5 bases). The CDR3 loop spans 19 amino acids. Germline-derived CDR1 and CDR2 are SGHRS and YFSETQ. V lost 4 bases to trimming and J lost 7 bases, with 30 bases between them. The CDR3 coding sequence is TGCGCCAGCAGCCGGCAACCTCAAAACAGGTTTTCTAAGGGTAATGAGCAGTTCTTC. It encodes CASSRQPQNRFSKGNEQFF.

This clonotype has ten or more counts. The chain recombines TRBV6-2 or TRBV6-3 with TRBJ2-3; D is ambiguous. Germline V gives CDR1 MNHEY, CDR2 SVGEGT. Deletions cut 0 bases from V and 0 bases from J, with 4 bases between. The CDR3 is made up of 14 amino acids. CDR3 DNA: TGTGCCAGCAGTTACTCACGGAGCACAGATACGCAGTATTTT. It yields the protein CASSYSRSTDTQYF.

This clonotype was observed a handful of times. J is TRBJ2-7 and V is TRBV4-1; 9 bases are a match to TRBD1. Germline-derived CDR1 and CDR2 are MGHRA and YSYEKL. The V gene end was trimmed by 4 bases and the J gene end by 5 bases; junction bases not matched to a gene: 6. The CDR3 is made up of 14 amino acids. The CDR3 sequence is CASSLRDRENEQYF. CDR3 DNA sequence: TGCGCCAGCAGCCTCCGGGACAGGGAGAACGAGCAGTACTTC.

The sample holds many counts of this clonotype. This rearrangement joins TRBV3-1 to TRBJ1-1; possible D gene TRBD1, 5 bases. From germline, CDR1 is LGHDT and CDR2 YNNKEL (reference sequence). The CDR3 totals 13 residues. V was pared by 3 bases and J by 5 bases, with 10 bases between. CDR3 sequence reads: CASSQGTVTEAFF. The CDR3 DNA reads TGTGCCAGCAGCCAGGGGACGGTAACTGAAGCTTTCTTT.

This chain connects TRBV7-2 to TRBJ2-5; D not certain. This CDR3 spans 11 amino acids. The germline gives CDR1 SGHTA, CDR2 FQGNSA. Trimming removed 8 bases from V and 0 bases from J, with 4 bases in between. The chain's CDR3 is CASGYQETQYF. The CDR3 coding sequence is TGTGCCAGCGGGTACCAAGAGACCCAGTACTTC.

The CDR3 DNA is TGTGCCAGCAGCGTAGGCGGGACAGGGGTCTACGAGCAGTACTTC. This gives the protein CASSVGGTGVYEQYF. The V call is TRBV9, the J call TRBJ2-7, with TRBD1 matching 10 bases. Trimming removed 0 bases from V and 3 bases from J; junction bases left unmatched: 3. Germline V gene data show CDR1 as SGDLS and CDR2 as YYNGEE. The CDR3 contains 15 residues.

In this sample, this clonotype turned up many times. The chain combines TRBV5-6 with TRBJ2-5, with unresolved D. Trimming left V 1 base short and J 5 bases short, with 9 bases between. Germline V gene data show CDR1 as SGHDT and CDR2 as YYEEEE. The CDR3 consists of 13 residues. The CDR3 reads CASSLNFGETQYF. As DNA, the CDR3 is TGTGCCAGCAGCTTGAACTTCGGGGAGACCCAGTACTTC.

The V gene is TRBV7-2, the J gene TRBJ1-6; 10 bases line up with TRBD1. The CDR3 is made up of 16 amino acids. V shed 4 bases and J 10 bases; nucleotides not matched to a gene: 10. Looked up from germline, CDR1 is SGHTA and CDR2 is FQGNSA. The CDR3 DNA follows: TGTGCCAGCAGCTCCCGGGACAGGGGCCTCGGGTCACCCCTCCACTTT. Residues: CASSSRDRGLGSPLHF.

This clonotype was observed at least ten times. The J gene is TRBJ1-5, the V gene TRBV2; 8 nucleotides match TRBD1. The V gene's germline CDR1 is SNHLY and CDR2 FYNNEI. V shed 8 bases, J shed 6 bases, and the junction held 12 bases outside the gene matches. The CDR3 covers 15 residues. The chain's CDR3 is CASGPYRGGVQPQHF. The CDR3 nucleotides are TGTGCCAGCGGCCCCTACAGGGGGGGGGTTCAGCCCCAGCATTTT.

This clonotype was seen many times. The chain links TRBV28 to TRBJ2-1; a possible D gene is TRBD2 (6 bases). This CDR3 has 13 residues. The germline gives CDR1 MDHEN, CDR2 SYDVKM. V lost 6 bases and J lost 1, with 7 bases in between. CDR3 sequence reads: CASSRGSYNEQFF. The CDR3 DNA sequence: TGTGCCAGCAGCCGGGGGTCCTACAATGAGCAGTTCTTC. The full variable domain, in which reference TRBV28 and TRBJ2-1 provide the parts outside the CDR3, is DVKVTQSSRYLVKRTGEKVFLECVQDMDHENMFWYRQDPGLGLRLIYFSYDVKMKEKGDIPEGYSVSREKKERFSLILESASTNQTSMYLCASSRGSYNEQFFGPGTRLTVL.

The table lists this clonotype with many counts. The chain combines TRBV25-1 with TRBJ1-1; D may be TRBD1 (5 bases). Trimming stripped 0 bases from V and 4 bases from J, with 9 bases between. The CDR3 runs 14 residues. The germline gives CDR1 MGHDK, CDR2 SYGVNS. CDR3 DNA sequence: TGTGCCAGCAGTGAATACGGCAGGGCCACTGAAGCTTTCTTT. Protein: CASSEYGRATEAFF.

The chain couples TRBV5-1 to TRBJ1-2, with D tentatively TRBD1 (6 bases). CDR3 length: 15 residues. CDR1 and CDR2 (germline): SGHRS, YFSETQ. V lost 3 bases to trimming and J lost 2 bases, with 14 bases between them. As DNA, the CDR3 is TGCGCCAGCAGCTCCGGAGGAACAGGGAACTATGGCTACACCTTC. This encodes CASSSGGTGNYGYTF.

The chain has TRBV9 and TRBJ2-3, with 7 bases aligning to TRBD2. J lost 0 bases, V lost 0 bases, and 7 bases had no gene match. Germline loops: CDR1 SGDLS, CDR2 YYNGEE. This CDR3 has 17 residues. The CDR3 spells CASSVVASGLSTDTQYF. The CDR3 DNA is TGTGCCAGCAGCGTAGTCGCTAGCGGACTTAGCACAGATACGCAGTATTTT.

This clonotype was found a few times. The CDR3 loop is CASSQEPAQALHF. The CDR3 bases are TGCGCCAGCAGCCAAGAACCAGCCCAGGCCCTCCACTTT. This rearrangement joins TRBV4-3 to TRBJ1-6; D remains unclear. With 0 bases removed from V and 14 bases from J, the gap between germline ends came to 11 bases. Germline CDR1 LGHNA, CDR2 YSLEER. This CDR3 contains 13 residues.

This clonotype was counted many times. The chain employs TRBV7-3 and TRBJ2-1; 12 nucleotides agree with TRBD2. V was clipped by 5 bases and J by 8 bases; unmatched bases: 10. Germline lookup yields CDR1 SGHTA and CDR2 FQGTGA. CDR3 size: 16 residues. CDR3 residues: CASSPQTSGSRHEQFF. The CDR3 nucleotides are TGTGCCAGCAGCCCACAGACTAGCGGGAGTCGTCATGAGCAGTTCTTC.

A word on this clonotype: A much bigger clone sits one base away, suggesting this may be a read error. This chain joins TRBV7-3 and TRBJ2-2, with TRBD2 as a possible D gene (6 bases). This CDR3 has 15 amino acids. Germline V gene sequence: CDR1 SGHTA, CDR2 FQGTGA. For the CDR3, the DNA is TGTGCCAACAGCTCGAGCGGGCGGAACACCGGGGAGCTGTTTTTT. Translated: CANSSSGRNTGELFF. The entire variable domain, with the rest obtained from reference TRBV7-3 and TRBJ2-2, is as follows: GAGVSQTPSNKVTEKGKYVELRCDPISGHTALYWYRQSLGQGPEFLIYFQGTGAADDSGLPNDRFFAVRPEGSVSTLKIQRTERGDSAVYLCANSSSGRNTGELFFGEGSRLTVL.

V and J are TRBV4-2 and TRBJ2-5; no definite D call. Trimming took 5 bases from V and 5 from J, leaving 15 bases between them. From germline, CDR1 is LGHNA and CDR2 YNFKEQ. The CDR3 has 14 residues. CDR3 sequence reads: CASSGTRAGETQYF. The CDR3 nucleotides read TGTGCCAGCAGCGGAACTCGCGCCGGGGAGACCCAGTACTTC.

This clonotype was seen more than once but under ten times. The J gene is TRBJ1-3, the V gene TRBV7-2; possibly TRBD1 for D (5 bases). The V end lost 0 bases, the J end lost 3 bases, and 6 bases lay between the germline ends. The CDR3 runs to 14 residues. Germline CDR1 and CDR2: SGHTA and FQGNSA. The CDR3 here is CASSLATDGNTIYF. DNA of the CDR3: TGTGCCAGCAGCTTAGCGACAGATGGAAACACCATATATTTT.

The chain couples TRBV20-1 to TRBJ2-3; 12 bases match TRBD2. Germline V gene lookup returns CDR1 DFQATT and CDR2 SNEGSKA (reference sequence). This CDR3 comprises 15 residues. V lost 3 bases to trimming and J lost 6 bases; unmatched junction nucleotides: 7. The CDR3 sequence: CSASELAGGFDTQYF. The CDR3 DNA reads TGCAGTGCTAGCGAACTAGCGGGGGGTTTCGATACGCAGTATTTT.

This clonotype was seen many times. The chain carries TRBV5-1 and TRBJ1-6, with D uncertain. V was trimmed by 1 base and J by 7 bases, leaving 9 bases between them. Germline V gene lookup returns CDR1 SGHRS and CDR2 YFSETQ. CDR3 size: 14 residues. DNA of the CDR3: TGCGCCAGCAGCTTGAGGACCACAAATTCACCCCTCCACTTT. Encoded protein: CASSLRTTNSPLHF.

This clonotype was seen at least ten times. The rearrangement links TRBV18 to TRBJ2-1; TRBD2 matches 13 bases. Germline CDR1 reads KGHSH; CDR2 reads LQKENI. The CDR3 runs 17 residues. The J segment lost 5 bases and the V segment lost 4 bases, leaving 8 bases of the junction unmatched. Written as DNA, the CDR3 is TGTGCCAGCTCACGGACTAGCGGGAGTTCCCCCCACAATGAGCAGTTCTTC. Amino acid sequence: CASSRTSGSSPHNEQFF.

In this sample, this clonotype turned up many times. The chain links TRBV9 to TRBJ1-3; the match to TRBD1 covers 7 bases. The CDR3 length is 15 residues. In germline, CDR1 is SGDLS, CDR2 YYNGEE. V lost 2 bases to trimming and J lost 1 base; unmatched junction nucleotides: 3. The CDR3 protein is CASSVGTDSGNTIYF. CDR3 DNA sequence: TGTGCCAGCAGCGTCGGGACAGATTCTGGAAACACCATATATTTT.

This clonotype came up a few times. V and J are TRBV5-1 and TRBJ1-3, with D possibly being TRBD1 (5 bases). The CDR3 covers 18 residues. Trimming shortened V by 4 bases and J by 3 bases, and 23 bases separated the two germline ends. Germline V CDR1 and CDR2: SGHRS, YFSETQ. CDR3 sequence: CASSMRPGTSDVGNTIYF. DNA of the CDR3: TGCGCCAGCAGCATGAGGCCCGGGACGTCGGACGTTGGAAACACCATATATTTT.